These T cell receptor beta chains were read from a single sample in a study of blood T cells in healthy people across ages. TCRdb recomputed calls from the 5' RACE reads with MiXCR, one row per CDR3 protein. Among about a million distinct CDR3 sequences listed, 45% to 50% were seen once. The sequencing sample was made of blood. All receptors derive from a man aged 25-45 years in good health. Both conserved end residues are part of each CDR3. Each record gives: V gene, D gene, CDR3 protein. D genes are given only for firm matches.

TRBV28 . CASRDKDRPGDEQFF
TRBV4-1 . CASSQEQTDSSYNGQFF
TRBV5-1 . CASSLDGPTQYF
TRBV14 . CASSHPPFGGGSLGIQYF
TRBV12-5 . CASGYDRYEQFF
TRBV5-1 TRBD2 CASSRAGGNNEQFF
TRBV20-1 TRBD1 CSARSRDRVISEQYF
TRBV20-1 TRBD1 CSASKQDRGYGYTF
TRBV7-2 TRBD1 CASSSIGTGPDTQYF
TRBV15 . CATSRDTGIFENEQFF
TRBV4-3 . CASSQGSTGSYGYTF
TRBV4-2 . CASSRLGNNEQFF
TRBV2 TRBD2 CASSENSGTYEQYF
TRBV12-5 . CASGLPRGLPGTGELFF
TRBV6-1 . CASSEVTASGYTF
TRBV7-2 . CASRRLSSYEQYF
TRBV20-1 . CSAFDSGLLNSYEQYF
TRBV6-6 . CASSVPGQARNEQFF
TRBV20-1 . CSASLRDHYNEQFF
TRBV6-5 . CASSYSRRANYGHTF
TRBV2 . CASSDYGLRGGGYTF
TRBV20-1 . CSARDPSSYEQYF